This TCR beta chain comes out of a study of beta chain features in type 1 diabetes. The study's findings and limits: Significant though moderate, a shortening of TCRB CDR3s appeared in all four CD4+ subsets of Type 1 diabetes patients. Equally in patients and controls, shorter templates might have been favored by PCR. Using cDNA template may skew counts toward highly expressing activated cells. Any role of HLA type in TCRB rearrangement remained unresolved here.

Germline-derived CDR1 and CDR2 are MDHEN and SYDVKM. After removal of 2 bases from V and 5 bases from J, the junction contained 6 bases not matched to a gene. The CDR3 totals 15 residues. Regarding this clone: The antigen remains unidentified.

The isolated RNA, all of it, was reverse transcribed, so expressed TCRB transcripts were what got sequenced. Sequencing was performed with immunoSEQ multiplex PCR; in TCRdb, only in-frame clones are kept and a portion is missing. The sample records roughly 140,000 clones, approximately 10% being singletons. The authors obtained over 95% purity in all sorted populations. The receptor was isolated from a man in his thirties or forties with type 1 diabetes. This chain joins TRBV28 and TRBJ2-3, with TRBD2 matching over 8 bases. The sequenced material came from central memory CD4+ T cells from blood. CDR3 nucleotide sequence: TGTGCCAGCAGTTTAGCGGGAGGCGGGGTAGATACGCAGTATTTT. Translating it yields CASSLAGGGVDTQYF.